This passage covers 17 T cell receptor beta chains from one sample sequenced in a study of graft-versus-host responses after intestinal transplantation. Which antigens these TCRs recognize remains unknown. The repertoire was sequenced with immunoSEQ multiplex PCR; TCRdb's copy has only in-frame clones and lacks some. Here the sample spans about 88,000 clones, approximately 89% being singletons. This material consisted of unstimulated CD4+ T cells sorted from spleen or lymph node cells, taken before transplant. Receptors originate from a human donor who was the organ donor for an intestinal transplant.

The chain has TRBV2 and TRBJ2-7, with 8 bases matching TRBD2. J was trimmed by 0 bases and V by 4 bases; bases with no gene match: 5. This CDR3 spans 15 amino acids. Germline CDR1 SNHLY, CDR2 FYNNEI. This CDR3 is CASSGRGVRSYEQYF. The DNA of the CDR3 is TGTGCCAGCAGTGGGCGGGGGGTACGCTCCTACGAGCAGTACTTC. Filled out from reference TRBV2 and TRBJ2-7, the complete variable domain reads EPEVTQTPSHQVTQMGQEVILRCVPISNHLYFYWYRQILGQKVEFLVSFYNNEISEKSEIFDDQFSVERPDGSNFTLKIRSTKLEDSAMYFCASSGRGVRSYEQYFGPGTRLTVT.

The CDR3 reads CASGLVLSGTGVTNGDRSYGYTF. CDR3 sequence (DNA): TGTGCTAGTGGTTTGGTACTTTCTGGGACAGGCGTTACGAACGGAGATCGAAGCTATGGCTACACCTTC. The V and J genes are TRBV12-5 and TRBJ1-2, with TRBD1 matching over 8 bases. In germline, CDR1 is LGHNT, CDR2 FRNRAP. V dropped 0 bases and J dropped 4; count of bases not matched to a gene: 28. The CDR3 is made up of 23 amino acids.

V usage is TRBV18 and J usage is TRBJ1-2, with 9 bases fitting TRBD1. V was pared by 3 bases and J by 7 bases, with 6 bases of the junction left unmatched. The CDR3 is made up of 14 amino acids. CDR1 and CDR2 from the germline V gene are KGHSH and LQKENI. The CDR3 loop reads CASSPVQGAVGYTF. The CDR3 nucleotides are TGTGCCAGCTCACCCGTACAGGGGGCGGTTGGCTACACCTTC.

The count of this clone is one. The chain uses TRBV1 and TRBJ2-7; the D call in the table, TRBD1, was not verified against the DNA. TRBV1 is a listed pseudogene. This CDR3 is built from 15 residues. CDR3 DNA: TGCACCACCCTTTTATTAGGGACAACCTCCTACGAGCAGTACTTC. Its protein product is CTTLLLGTTSYEQYF.

A few counts support this clone. This sequence joins TRBV4-2 and TRBJ2-3; 11 nucleotides match TRBD2. V trimming: 0 bases; J trimming: 1 base; junction bases outside the gene matches: 6. Looked up from germline, CDR1 is LGHNA and CDR2 is YNFKEQ. The CDR3 spans 18 residues. CDR3 region: CASSQDGGSGGGTDTQYF. The CDR3 nucleotides are TGTGCCAGCAGCCAAGACGGGGGTAGCGGGGGGGGCACAGATACGCAGTATTTT.

This clone was seen only once. The chain uses TRBV5-1 and TRBJ2-7, with 10 bases fitting TRBD1. Germline-derived CDR1 and CDR2 are SGHRS and YFSETQ. The J segment lost 7 bases and the V segment lost 6 bases, leaving 10 bases of the junction unmatched. The CDR3 extends over 14 amino acids. CDR3 protein: CASKSTGGTREQYF. The CDR3 bases are TGCGCCAGCAAGTCGACAGGGGGCACGCGGGAGCAGTACTTC.

The V gene is TRBV19, the J gene TRBJ1-2; D call uncertain. Germline V lookup: CDR1 LNHDA, CDR2 SQIVND (reference sequence). The CDR3 is made up of 16 amino acids. Trimming removed 7 bases from V and 2 bases from J, with 20 bases in between. The CDR3 spells CASIPSRGGFNYGYTF. The CDR3 DNA reads as TGTGCCAGTATCCCCAGTCGGGGAGGATTCAACTATGGCTACACCTTC.

About this clone itself: Other DNA sequences in the same sample also yield this CDR3. The chain employs TRBV5-1 and TRBJ1-1, with D perhaps TRBD1 (6 bases). CDR3 length: 14 amino acids. Germline CDR1 reads SGHRS; CDR2 reads YFSETQ. V lost 2 bases and J 2 bases, leaving 10 bases between the germline ends. The CDR3 region has the DNA TGCGCCAGCAGCTTTACAGGGAGAAACACTGAAGCTTTCTTT. The encoded protein is CASSFTGRNTEAFF.

CDR3 residues: CASSLPLTGSGGELFF. DNA for the CDR3: TGTGCCAGCAGTTTACCATTGACAGGGTCGGGCGGGGAGCTGTTTTTT. The chain uses TRBV28 and TRBJ2-2; 7 bases fit TRBD1. Germline CDR1 and CDR2: MDHEN and SYDVKM. V lost 2 bases, J lost 7 bases, and 10 bases stayed unmatched. This CDR3 region has 16 residues.

The chain joins TRBV7-9 to TRBJ2-7, with 7 bases that match TRBD2. This CDR3 is 13 amino acids long. Trimming at V came to 5 bases and at J to 6 bases, leaving 7 bases not matched to a gene. Germline-derived CDR1 and CDR2 are SEHNR and FQNEAQ (reference sequence). The CDR3: CASSRILASEQYF. In DNA, the CDR3 is TGTGCCAGCAGCCGGATACTAGCGTCCGAGCAGTACTTC. Based on the CDR3 plus reference TRBV7-9 and TRBJ2-7, the full variable domain is DTGVSQNPRHKITKRGQNVTFRCDPISEHNRLYWYRQTLGQGPEFLTYFQNEAQLEKSRLLSDRFSAERPKGSFSTLEIQRTEQGDSAMYLCASSRILASEQYFGPGTRLTVT.

The CDR3 DNA reads TGTGCCAGCAGCGAAGGACTAGCGGGGGCGAATGAGCAGTTCTTC. This translates into CASSEGLAGANEQFF. The chain links TRBV7-3 to TRBJ2-1; TRBD2 matches 13 bases. There are 15 residues in the CDR3. Germline V lookup: CDR1 SGHTA, CDR2 FQGTGA. V shed 5 bases, J shed 7 bases, and the junction held 5 bases outside the gene matches.

This rearrangement joins TRBV11-3 to TRBJ2-3; 11 bases fit TRBD2. V lost 6 bases and J lost 2; bases outside the gene matches: 7. Per germline, CDR1 SGHNT and CDR2 YENEEA. This CDR3 contains 16 residues. CDR3 in DNA: TGTGCCAGCAGTTTCGGGACTAGCGGAGCCACAGATACGCAGTATTTT. It yields the protein CASSFGTSGATDTQYF.

The chain uses TRBV30 and TRBJ2-1, with 13 bases that match TRBD2. CDR1 is GTSNPN and CDR2 is SVGIG in the germline V gene (reference sequence). V lost 7 bases, J lost 2 bases, and 5 bases stayed unmatched. The length of the CDR3 is 15 residues. The CDR3 coding sequence is TGTGCCTTACTCGGACTAGCGGGAGCCTACAATGAGCAGTTCTTC. Translation gives CALLGLAGAYNEQFF.

The chain is built from TRBV18 and TRBJ2-5; D remains unclear. Germline V gene sequence: CDR1 KGHSH, CDR2 LQKENI. The V end lost 0 bases, the J end lost 4 bases, and 6 bases lay between the germline ends. CDR3 length: 13 amino acids. The CDR3 DNA sequence: TGTGCCAGCTCACCACCCGCGCGAGAGACCCAGTACTTC. This gives the protein CASSPPARETQYF.

The chain joins TRBV5-6 to TRBJ1-3; tentatively, D is TRBD1 (5 bases). CDR1 and CDR2 from the germline V gene are SGHDT and YYEEEE. CDR3 length equals 16 residues. Trimming left V 1 base short and J 0 bases short, with 11 bases between. This CDR3 is CASSLLGLHSGNTIYF. The DNA of the CDR3 is TGTGCCAGCAGCTTGTTGGGACTCCACTCTGGAAACACCATATATTTT. Full variable domain (rest looked up from reference TRBV5-6 and TRBJ1-3): DAGVTQSPTHLIKTRGQQVTLRCSPKSGHDTVSWYQQALGQGPQFIFQYYEEEERQRGNFPDRFSGHQFPNYSSELNVNALLLGDSALYLCASSLLGLHSGNTIYFGEGSWLTVV.

The chain couples TRBV6-1 to TRBJ1-2, with TRBD1 matching 7 bases. The germline CDR1 and CDR2 sequences are MNHNS and SASEGT. Trimming at V came to 6 bases and at J to 5 bases, leaving 12 bases not matched to a gene. The CDR3 has 15 residues. The CDR3 DNA sequence: TGTGCCAGCAGCCTAGCCAGGGACAGAAATTATGGCTACACCTTC. Protein: CASSLARDRNYGYTF.

V usage is TRBV18 and J usage is TRBJ2-1; D perhaps matches TRBD2 (6 bases). The germline V and J ends were trimmed by 3 bases and 2 bases, with 14 bases remaining between them. This CDR3 region has 16 residues. Per germline, CDR1 KGHSH and CDR2 LQKENI. CDR3 sequence reads: CASSPVSGSPYNEQFF. CDR3 sequence (DNA): TGTGCCAGCTCACCCGTAAGCGGGTCTCCCTACAATGAGCAGTTCTTC.